The 19 T cell receptor beta chains below all came from one sample that was sequenced in a study of T cell clonotyping in hematopoietic cell transplantation. The protocol was immunoSEQ multiplex PCR, while the TCRdb copy is restricted to in-frame clones and leaves out a portion. The data show 29,000 or so clones, with 80% to 95% seen just once and approximately 11% held by the top ten. The starting material was PBMCs, obtained 100 days after allogeneic stem cell transplant. All receptors derive from a female patient between 50 and 59 years old who had an allogeneic stem cell transplant from a related donor, so the T cells may come from the graft donor. Some clones in this sample may be carry-over from other donors' samples.

The rearrangement uses TRBV5-1 and TRBJ2-6, with 7 bases identical to TRBD1. Germline CDR1 SGHRS, CDR2 YFSETQ. The CDR3 covers 16 residues. V gave up 5 bases and J gave up 0 bases; unmatched junction bases: 5. CDR3 loop: CASRVTGNSGANVLTF. CDR3 nucleotide sequence: TGCGCCAGCAGAGTGACAGGGAACTCTGGGGCCAACGTCCTGACTTTC.

The CDR3, as DNA: TGTGCCAGCAGTGTCCGGCGGGGGAACTACGAGCAGTACTTC. Protein: CASSVRRGNYEQYF. This chain joins TRBV27 and TRBJ2-7, with TRBD2 matching 7 bases. The CDR3 length is 14 residues. Per the germline V gene, CDR1 is MNHEY and CDR2 is SMNVEV (reference sequence). V lost 5 bases, J lost 3 bases, and 7 bases stayed unmatched.

This clone was found once. This chain uses TRBV6-5 with TRBJ1-1; D gene unclear. Germline CDR1 reads MNHEY; CDR2 reads SVGAGI. The V end lost 3 bases, the J end lost 0 bases, and 11 bases lay between the germline ends. The length of the CDR3 is 15 residues. For the CDR3, the DNA is TGTGCCAGCAGTTATGGATTCAATATGAACACTGAAGCTTTCTTT. This sequence encodes CASSYGFNMNTEAFF.

This chain links TRBV10-3 with TRBJ1-1; no definite D call. Germline assignment: CDR1 ENHRY and CDR2 SYGVKD. This CDR3 comprises 13 residues. Trimming took off 4 bases at V and 5 bases at J, with 11 bases between the two ends. This CDR3 is CAISGIDGTEAFF. The CDR3 DNA reads TGTGCCATCAGTGGGATTGATGGGACTGAAGCTTTCTTT.

The rearrangement joins TRBV7-9 to TRBJ1-1; 8 bases match TRBD1. CDR3 length: 15 amino acids. V shed 5 bases and J 7 bases; nucleotides not matched to a gene: 12. In germline, CDR1 is SEHNR, CDR2 FQNEAQ (reference sequence). In DNA, the CDR3 is TGTGCCAGCAGCACCCGACAGGGGCAAGATGATGAAGCTTTCTTT. Its translation: CASSTRQGQDDEAFF.

J is TRBJ1-1 and V is TRBV5-4, with D uncertain. The CDR3 has 13 residues. From germline, CDR1 is SGHNT and CDR2 YYREEE (reference sequence). Trimming removed 4 bases from V and 4 bases from J, with 11 bases in between. The chain's CDR3 is CASSRSEGTEAFF. The CDR3 DNA reads as TGTGCCAGCAGCCGGAGCGAGGGCACTGAAGCTTTCTTT.

The V and J genes are TRBV30 and TRBJ1-5, with D perhaps TRBD1 (6 bases). Trimming pared 8 bases from V and 8 bases from J, leaving 13 bases between. Per the germline V gene, CDR1 is GTSNPN and CDR2 is SVGIG (reference sequence). The CDR3 extends over 11 amino acids. DNA for the CDR3: TGTGCCAAAGGGGGGGCGAAGCCCCAGCATTTT. It yields the protein CAKGGAKPQHF. Combining the CDR3 with reference TRBV30 and TRBJ1-5 gives the whole variable domain SQTIHQWPATLVQPVGSPLSLECTVEGTSNPNLYWYRQAAGRGLQLLFYSVGIGQISSEVPQNLSASRPQDRQFILSSKKLLLSDSGFYLCAKGGAKPQHFGDGTRLSIL.

The genes are TRBV7-8 and TRBJ1-6, with D unclear. The CDR3 loop spans 16 amino acids. The germline V gene encodes CDR1 SGHVS and CDR2 FQNEAQ. Trimming cost V 4 bases and J 7 bases, with 17 bases left between them. The CDR3 DNA is TGTGCCAGCAGCTCCACCCTCCGGGCTGCGAATTCACCCCTCCACTTT. This encodes CASSSTLRAANSPLHF.

V and J are TRBV6-6 and TRBJ1-3, with D possibly being TRBD1 (6 bases). Deletions cut 7 bases from V and 1 base from J, with 11 bases between. Germline assignment: CDR1 MNHNY and CDR2 SVGAGI (reference sequence). This CDR3 is 14 amino acids long. The CDR3 loop reads CASIDRTSGNTIYF. In nucleotides, the CDR3 is TGTGCCAGCATAGACAGGACTTCTGGAAACACCATATATTTT.

The chain carries TRBV25-1 and TRBJ1-3; tentative D call: TRBD1 (5 bases). CDR1 is MGHDK, CDR2 SYGVNS, per germline. V dropped 0 bases and J dropped 4 bases, with 13 bases sitting between them. The CDR3 extends over 16 amino acids. CDR3: CASSEYSRTLGNTIYF. The CDR3 DNA reads TGTGCCAGCAGTGAATATAGCAGGACATTAGGAAACACCATATATTTT.

V and J are TRBV7-2 and TRBJ1-4; no clear D gene. There are 13 residues in the CDR3. CDR1 is SGHTA and CDR2 is FQGNSA in the germline V gene. Trimming removed 5 bases at V and 8 bases at J, with 12 bases between. This CDR3 is CASSHPPSEKLFF. As DNA, the CDR3 is TGTGCCAGCAGCCACCCCCCCTCAGAAAAACTGTTTTTT.

The rearrangement links TRBV12-5 to TRBJ2-1; 12 bases are a match to TRBD2. The CDR3 runs 17 residues. The J segment lost 3 bases and the V segment lost 2 bases, leaving 5 bases of the junction unmatched. The germline V gene encodes CDR1 LGHNT and CDR2 FRNRAP. The CDR3 DNA is TGTGCTAGTGGTTTGCAAACTAGCGGGGGGAACTACAATGAGCAGTTCTTC. Its protein is CASGLQTSGGNYNEQFF.

The sample holds one count of this clone. The chain combines TRBV6-5 with TRBJ2-3, with 8 nucleotides matching TRBD2. Germline V gene data show CDR1 as MNHEY and CDR2 as SVGAGI. With 8 bases clipped from V and 1 base from J, the junction kept 8 bases outside the gene matches. The CDR3 consists of 15 residues. CDR3 nucleotides: TGTGCCAGCGGCCGGGGGCGGGGGGGCACAGATACGCAGTATTTT. Protein: CASGRGRGGTDTQYF.

The DNA of the CDR3 is TGTGCCAGCGGACTTTGGGTGAGCTATGGCTACACCTTC. Translating gives CASGLWVSYGYTF. The genes are TRBV28 and TRBJ1-2; D not certain. The CDR3 spans 13 residues. Trimming stripped 8 bases from V and 4 bases from J, with 14 bases between. Germline CDR1 MDHEN, CDR2 SYDVKM.

The genes are TRBV11-1 and TRBJ1-4; 9 bases are a match to TRBD1. The junction had 7 bases not matched to a gene; V was cut back by 5 bases and J by 0 bases. The CDR3 totals 17 residues. Germline CDR1 reads SGHAT; CDR2 reads FQDESV (reference sequence). Written as DNA, the CDR3 is TGTGCCAGCAGCGCCGGGACAGGGTATGCAACTAATGAAAAACTGTTTTTT. Protein: CASSAGTGYATNEKLFF.

The chain joins TRBV5-1 to TRBJ2-6, with D unclear. Trimming removed 5 bases at V and 11 bases at J, with 20 bases between. Germline V lookup: CDR1 SGHRS, CDR2 YFSETQ. The CDR3 extends over 15 amino acids. The CDR3, as DNA: TGCGCCAGCAGAGGTGGTAGGGCAGGAAGGGACGTCCTGACTTTC. It yields the protein CASRGGRAGRDVLTF.

The count of this clone is one. The V call is TRBV7-2, the J call TRBJ2-1; D gene ambiguous. The V end lost 0 bases, the J end lost 7 bases, and 7 bases lay between the germline ends. Germline lookup yields CDR1 SGHTA and CDR2 FQGNSA. The CDR3 is 13 residues long. CDR3 DNA sequence: TGTGCCAGCAGCTTAGCGGGCTTAAATGAGCAGTTCTTC. It is translated as CASSLAGLNEQFF.

The rearrangement links TRBV11-3 to TRBJ2-3, with D perhaps matching TRBD2 (6 bases). V was shortened by 5 bases and J by 3 bases, with 6 bases between the two germline ends. The CDR3 spans 12 residues. Germline values: CDR1 SGHNT, CDR2 YENEEA. CDR3 sequence reads: CASSGRTDTQYF. CDR3 bases: TGTGCCAGCAGCGGGAGGACAGATACGCAGTATTTT.

The rearrangement links TRBV9 to TRBJ1-1, with no clear D. Between the trimmed V and J ends, which lost 0 bases and 2 bases, there was a span of 11 bases. CDR1 and CDR2 from the germline V gene are SGDLS and YYNGEE. The CDR3 has 15 amino acids. CDR3 in amino acids: CASSVVSGGNTEAFF. The CDR3 DNA reads as TGTGCCAGCAGCGTAGTTTCCGGAGGAAACACTGAAGCTTTCTTT.